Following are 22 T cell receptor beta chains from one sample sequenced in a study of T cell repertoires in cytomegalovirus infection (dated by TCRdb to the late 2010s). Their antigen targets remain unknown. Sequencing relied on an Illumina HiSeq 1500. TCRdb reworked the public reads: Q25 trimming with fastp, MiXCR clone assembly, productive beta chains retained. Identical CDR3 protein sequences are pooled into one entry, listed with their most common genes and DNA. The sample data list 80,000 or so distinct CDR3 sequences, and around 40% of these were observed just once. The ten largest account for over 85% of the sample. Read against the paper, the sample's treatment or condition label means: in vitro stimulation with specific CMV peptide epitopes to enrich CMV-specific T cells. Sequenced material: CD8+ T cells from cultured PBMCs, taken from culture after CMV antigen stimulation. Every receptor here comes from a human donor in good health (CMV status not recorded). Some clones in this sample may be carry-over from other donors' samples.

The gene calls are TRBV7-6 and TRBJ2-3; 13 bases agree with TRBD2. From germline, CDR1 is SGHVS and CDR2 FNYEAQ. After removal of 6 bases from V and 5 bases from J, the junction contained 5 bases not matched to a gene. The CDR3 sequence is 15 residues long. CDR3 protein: CASRITSGGGDTQYF. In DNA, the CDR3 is TGTGCCAGCAGGATAACTAGCGGGGGGGGAGATACGCAGTATTTT.

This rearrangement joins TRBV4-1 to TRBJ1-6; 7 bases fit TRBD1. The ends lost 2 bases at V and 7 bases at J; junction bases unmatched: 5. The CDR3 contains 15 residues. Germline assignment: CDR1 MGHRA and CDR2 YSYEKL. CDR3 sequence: CASSQTTGPNSPLHF. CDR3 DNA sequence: TGCGCCAGCAGCCAAACGACAGGGCCAAATTCACCCCTCCACTTT.

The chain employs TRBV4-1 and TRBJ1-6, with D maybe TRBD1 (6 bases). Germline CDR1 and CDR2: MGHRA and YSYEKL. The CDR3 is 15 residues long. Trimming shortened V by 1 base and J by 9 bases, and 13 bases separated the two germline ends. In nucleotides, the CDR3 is TGCGCCAGCAGCCAAGGGACAAGGGGGAGTTCACCCCTCCACTTT. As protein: CASSQGTRGSSPLHF.

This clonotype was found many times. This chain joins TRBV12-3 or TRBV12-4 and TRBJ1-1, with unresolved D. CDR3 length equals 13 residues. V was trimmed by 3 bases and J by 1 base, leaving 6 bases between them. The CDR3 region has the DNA TGTGCCAGCAGTTTGTACGGGAACACTGAAGCTTTCTTT. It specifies CASSLYGNTEAFF.

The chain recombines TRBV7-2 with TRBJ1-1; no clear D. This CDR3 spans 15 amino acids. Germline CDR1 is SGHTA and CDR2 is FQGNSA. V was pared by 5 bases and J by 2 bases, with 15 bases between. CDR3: CASSPDYYANTEAFF. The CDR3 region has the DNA TGTGCCAGCAGCCCTGATTACTACGCCAACACTGAAGCTTTCTTT.

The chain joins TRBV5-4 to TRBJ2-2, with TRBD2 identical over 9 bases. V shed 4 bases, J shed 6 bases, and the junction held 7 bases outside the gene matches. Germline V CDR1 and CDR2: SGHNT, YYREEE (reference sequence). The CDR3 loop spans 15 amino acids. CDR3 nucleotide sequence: TGTGCCAGCAGCGGCGGGGGGGCCTACCCCGGGGAGCTGTTTTTT. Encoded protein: CASSGGGAYPGELFF.

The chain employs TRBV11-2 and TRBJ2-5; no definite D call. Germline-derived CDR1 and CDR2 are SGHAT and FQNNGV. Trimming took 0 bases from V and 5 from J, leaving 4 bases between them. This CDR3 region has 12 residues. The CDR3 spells CASSLESETQYF. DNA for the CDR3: TGTGCCAGCAGCTTAGAATCGGAGACCCAGTACTTC. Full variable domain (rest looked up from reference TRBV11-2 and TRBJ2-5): EAGVAQSPRYKIIEKRQSVAFWCNPISGHATLYWYQQILGQGPKLLIQFQNNGVVDDSQLPKDRFSAERLKGVDSTLKIQPAKLEDSAVYLCASSLESETQYFGPGTRLLVL.

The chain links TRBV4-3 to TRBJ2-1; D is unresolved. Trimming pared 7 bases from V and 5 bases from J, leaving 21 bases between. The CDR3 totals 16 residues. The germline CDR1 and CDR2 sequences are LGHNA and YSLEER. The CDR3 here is CASTSSRFGGNNEQFF. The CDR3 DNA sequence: TGCGCCAGCACCTCAAGTCGGTTTGGTGGGAACAATGAGCAGTTCTTC.

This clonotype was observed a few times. The CDR3 sequence is CASSSGTSGGLFYNEQFF. CDR3 coding DNA: TGTGCCAGCAGTTCCGGGACTAGCGGGGGCCTATTCTACAATGAGCAGTTCTTC. The chain employs TRBV6-6 and TRBJ2-1; 14 bases agree with TRBD2. This CDR3 is 18 amino acids long. Germline CDR1 reads MNHNY; CDR2 reads SVGAGI (reference sequence). Germline trimming cut 4 bases from V and 3 bases from J; bases unmatched to any gene: 8.

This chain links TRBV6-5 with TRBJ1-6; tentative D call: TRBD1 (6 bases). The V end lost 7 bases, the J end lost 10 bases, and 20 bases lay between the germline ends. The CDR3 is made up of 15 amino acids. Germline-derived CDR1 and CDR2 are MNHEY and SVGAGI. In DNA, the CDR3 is TGTGCCAGCATCTCATTCCGGGACACCAGATCACCCCTCCACTTT. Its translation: CASISFRDTRSPLHF.

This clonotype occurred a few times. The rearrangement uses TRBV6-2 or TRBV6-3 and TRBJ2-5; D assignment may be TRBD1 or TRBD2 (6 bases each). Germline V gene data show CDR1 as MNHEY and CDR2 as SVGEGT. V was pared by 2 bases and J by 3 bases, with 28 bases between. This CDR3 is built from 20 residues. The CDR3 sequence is CASSYTVPRGIVGGEETQYF. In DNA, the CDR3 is TGTGCCAGCAGTTACACAGTGCCGAGGGGGATCGTCGGGGGAGAAGAGACCCAGTACTTC.

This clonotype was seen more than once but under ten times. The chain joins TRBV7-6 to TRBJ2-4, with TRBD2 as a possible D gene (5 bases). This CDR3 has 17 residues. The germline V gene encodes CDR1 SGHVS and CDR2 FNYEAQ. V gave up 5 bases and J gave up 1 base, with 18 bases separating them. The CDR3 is CASSPSGIGMAKNIQYF. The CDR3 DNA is TGTGCCAGCAGCCCCTCGGGAATCGGGATGGCCAAAAACATTCAGTACTTC.

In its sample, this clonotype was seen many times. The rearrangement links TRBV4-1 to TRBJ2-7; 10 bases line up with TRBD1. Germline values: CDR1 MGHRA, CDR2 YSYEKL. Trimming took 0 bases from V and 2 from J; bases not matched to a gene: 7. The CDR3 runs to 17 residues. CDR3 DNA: TGCGCCAGCAGCCAAGAAGGTTGGACAGGGGGGACCTACGAGCAGTACTTC. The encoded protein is CASSQEGWTGGTYEQYF.

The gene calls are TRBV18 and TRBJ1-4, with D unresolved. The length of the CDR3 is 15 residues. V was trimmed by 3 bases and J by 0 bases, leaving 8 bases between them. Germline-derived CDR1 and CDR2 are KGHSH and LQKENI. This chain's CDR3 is CASSPFPATNEKLFF. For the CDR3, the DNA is TGTGCCAGCTCACCGTTTCCTGCAACTAATGAAAAACTGTTTTTT.

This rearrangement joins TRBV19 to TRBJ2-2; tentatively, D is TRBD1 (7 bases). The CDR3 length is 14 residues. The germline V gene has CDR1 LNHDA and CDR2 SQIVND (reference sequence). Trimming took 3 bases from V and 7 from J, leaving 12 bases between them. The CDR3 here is CASSIPGDSGELFF. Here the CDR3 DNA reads TGTGCCAGTAGTATTCCGGGGGACAGCGGGGAGCTGTTTTTT. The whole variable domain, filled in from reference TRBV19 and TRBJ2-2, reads DGGITQSPKYLFRKEGQNVTLSCEQNLNHDAMYWYRQDPGQGLRLIYYSQIVNDFQKGDIAEGYSVSREKKESFPLTVTSAQKNPTAFYLCASSIPGDSGELFFGEGSRLTVL.

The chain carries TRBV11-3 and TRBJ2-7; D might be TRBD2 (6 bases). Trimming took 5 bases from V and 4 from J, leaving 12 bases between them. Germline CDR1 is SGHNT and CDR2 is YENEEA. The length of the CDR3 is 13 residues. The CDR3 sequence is CASSQNAGYEQYF. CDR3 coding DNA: TGTGCCAGCAGCCAGAATGCGGGATACGAGCAGTACTTC. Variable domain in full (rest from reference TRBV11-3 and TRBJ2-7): EAGVVQSPRYKIIEKKQPVAFWCNPISGHNTLYWYLQNLGQGPELLIRYENEEAVDDSQLPKDRFSAERLKGVDSTLKIQPAELGDSAVYLCASSQNAGYEQYFGPGTRLTVT.

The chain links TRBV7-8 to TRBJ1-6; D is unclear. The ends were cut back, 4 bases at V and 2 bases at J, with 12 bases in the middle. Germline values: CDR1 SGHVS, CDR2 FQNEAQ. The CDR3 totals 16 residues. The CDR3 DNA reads TGTGCCAGCAGCTCGCCGTCGCGGACCTATAATTCACCCCTCCACTTT. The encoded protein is CASSSPSRTYNSPLHF. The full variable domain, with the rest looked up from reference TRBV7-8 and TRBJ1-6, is GAGVSQSPRYKVAKRGQDVALRCDPISGHVSLFWYQQALGQGPEFLTYFQNEAQLDKSGLPSDRFFAERPEGSVSTLKIQRTQQEDSAVYLCASSSPSRTYNSPLHFGNGTRLTVT.

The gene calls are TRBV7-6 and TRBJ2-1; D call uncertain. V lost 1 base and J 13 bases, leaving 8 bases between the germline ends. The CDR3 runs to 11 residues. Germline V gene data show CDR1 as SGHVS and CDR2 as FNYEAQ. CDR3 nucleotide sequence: TGTGCCAGCAGCTTAGGGCCAGAACAGTTCTTC. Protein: CASSLGPEQFF.

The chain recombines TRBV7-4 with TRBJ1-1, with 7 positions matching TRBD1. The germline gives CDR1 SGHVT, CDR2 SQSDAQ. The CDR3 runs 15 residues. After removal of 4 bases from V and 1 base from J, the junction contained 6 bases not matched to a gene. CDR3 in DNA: TGTGCCAGCAGCTCCAGACAGGGACCGAACACTGAAGCTTTCTTT. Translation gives CASSSRQGPNTEAFF.

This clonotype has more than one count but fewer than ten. CDR3 coding DNA: TGTGCCAGCAGCCTACAGGAAGCCTACGAGCAGTACTTC. This gives the protein CASSLQEAYEQYF. V gene TRBV7-6 combines with J gene TRBJ2-7; TRBD1 is a possible D gene (5 bases). In germline, CDR1 is SGHVS, CDR2 FNYEAQ. Deletions cut 5 bases from V and 2 bases from J, with 10 bases between. This CDR3 comprises 13 residues.

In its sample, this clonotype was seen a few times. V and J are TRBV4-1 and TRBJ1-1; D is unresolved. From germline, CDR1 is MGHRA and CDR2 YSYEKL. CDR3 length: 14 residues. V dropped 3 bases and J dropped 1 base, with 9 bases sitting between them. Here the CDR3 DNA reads TGCGCCAGCAGCCAGATATATGGGAACACTGAAGCTTTCTTT. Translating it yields CASSQIYGNTEAFF.

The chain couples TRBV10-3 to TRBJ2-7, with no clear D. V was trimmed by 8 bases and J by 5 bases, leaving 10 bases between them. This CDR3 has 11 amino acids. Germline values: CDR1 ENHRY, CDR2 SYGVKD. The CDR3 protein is CAIGVGDEQYF. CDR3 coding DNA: TGTGCCATCGGGGTTGGGGACGAGCAGTACTTC.